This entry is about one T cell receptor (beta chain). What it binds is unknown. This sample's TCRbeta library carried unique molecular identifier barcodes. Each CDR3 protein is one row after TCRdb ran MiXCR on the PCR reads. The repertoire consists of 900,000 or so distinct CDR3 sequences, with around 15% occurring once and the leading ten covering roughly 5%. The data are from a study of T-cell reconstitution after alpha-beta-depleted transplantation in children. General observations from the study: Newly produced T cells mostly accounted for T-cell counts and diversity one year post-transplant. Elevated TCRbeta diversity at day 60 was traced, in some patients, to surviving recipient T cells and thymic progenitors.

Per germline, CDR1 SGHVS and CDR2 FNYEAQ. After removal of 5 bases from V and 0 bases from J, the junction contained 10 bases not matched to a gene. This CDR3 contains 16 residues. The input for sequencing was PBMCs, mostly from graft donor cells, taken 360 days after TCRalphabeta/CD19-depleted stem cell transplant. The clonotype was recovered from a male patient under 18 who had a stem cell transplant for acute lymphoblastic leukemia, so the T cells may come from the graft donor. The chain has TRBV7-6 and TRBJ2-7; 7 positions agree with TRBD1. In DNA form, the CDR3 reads TGTGCCAGCAGCCTAGGGGACAGTTTGATCTCCTACGAGCAGTACTTC. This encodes CASSLGDSLISYEQYF. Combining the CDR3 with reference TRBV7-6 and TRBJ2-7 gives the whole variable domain GAGVSQSPRYKVTKRGQDVALRCDPISGHVSLYWYRQALGQGPEFLTYFNYEAQQDKSGLPNDRFSAERPEGSISTLTIQRTEQRDSAMYRCASSLGDSLISYEQYFGPGTRLTVT.